This entry features one TCR beta chain sequence. The antigen remains unidentified. This entry comes from a study of shared clonotypes between healthy human individuals. Study summary: CD4 naive cells filled three plates per donor, CD4 memory three, CD8 naive two and CD8 memory one.

Germline values: CDR1 MGHDK, CDR2 SYGVNS. Trimming shortened V by 5 bases and J by 5 bases, and 11 bases separated the two germline ends. The CDR3 is 13 residues long. In the sorted-subset replicate PCRs, around 220 ng DNA, 25,000 to 30,000 T cell genomes, was used. TCRdb's table, derived via immunoSEQ multiplex PCR, lists solely in-frame clones and lacks some. The profile shows 2.3 million or so clones, approximately 95% of them singletons. Findings and caveats of the study: Deeper or shallower sequencing was expected to change how clonotypes are shared among donors.

Donors included only healthy HIV-negative adults lacking recent acute infections or vaccinations. The chain uses TRBV25-1 and TRBJ2-3, with a weak D call TRBD2 (6 bases). The source is a man between 18 and 35 years old in good health. Some clones in this sample may be carry-over from other donors' samples. Sequencing was done on a sample of naive CD4+ T cells from PBMCs. Subset here: CD45RA+ positively selected. The CDR3 nucleotides read TGTGCCAGCAGTTATCGGGAGCGAGATACGCAGTATTTT. Its protein is CASSYRERDTQYF.